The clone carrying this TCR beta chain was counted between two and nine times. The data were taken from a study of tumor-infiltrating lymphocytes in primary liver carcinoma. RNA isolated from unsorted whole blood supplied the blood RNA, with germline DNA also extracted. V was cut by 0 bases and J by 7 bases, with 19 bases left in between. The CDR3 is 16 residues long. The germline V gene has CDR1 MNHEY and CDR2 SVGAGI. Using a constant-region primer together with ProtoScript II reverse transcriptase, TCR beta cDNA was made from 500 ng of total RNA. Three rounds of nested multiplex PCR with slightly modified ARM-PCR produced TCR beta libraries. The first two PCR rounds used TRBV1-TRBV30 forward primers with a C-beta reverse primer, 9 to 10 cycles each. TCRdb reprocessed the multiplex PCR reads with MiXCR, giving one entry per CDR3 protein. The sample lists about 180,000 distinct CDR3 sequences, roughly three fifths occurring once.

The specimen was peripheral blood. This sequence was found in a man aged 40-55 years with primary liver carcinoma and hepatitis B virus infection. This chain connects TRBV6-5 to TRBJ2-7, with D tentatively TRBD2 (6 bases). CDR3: CASSYSRQRQSGEQYF. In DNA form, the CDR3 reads TGTGCCAGCAGTTACTCTCGGCAGAGACAGAGCGGGGAGCAGTACTTC.